This TCR beta chain was sequenced during a study of shared clonotypes between healthy human individuals (dated by TCRdb to 2018 to 2021). About the full investigation: A couple of women and three men aged 18 to 49 years were included in the cohort. Per donor, three plates each were used for CD4 naive and CD4 memory, two for CD8 naive, and one for CD8 memory. To estimate repertoire size and how much clonotype sharing occurs between individuals, the study deeply sequenced the blood TCR repertoires of roughly 5 healthy adults. Leukapheresis yielded between about 0.9 and 9 billion PBMCs per donor. To increase sequencing depth and limit assay-specific biases, different laboratories used diverse techniques to prepare libraries and sequence TCR repertoires. The investigation overall reported the following: Sampling was restricted to blood, and TCR repertoires in tissue are likely to differ from TCR repertoires in blood. Based on pairwise subsampling, the degree of clonotype sharing among donors was expected to be affected by sequencing depth. Because the study included a small number of donors, the genetic and exposure-history diversity represented was limited. Naive subsets generally had larger estimated clonotype richness than memory subsets did. Even with the large sequencing depth, rarefaction of the sorted-subset datasets indicated that sequencing was incomplete. Sharing across several donors was observed for approximately 5% of naive CD4, over 3% of naive CD8, around 2.5% of memory CD4, and roughly 0.4% of memory CD8 clonotypes. Compared with non-shared clonotypes, clonotypes shared by all four sorted-subset donors had higher generation probabilities.

Comment on this clone: Its antigen is not yet known. Base qualities are missing; no much larger clone stands one base away.

Donors were healthy HIV-negative adults with no recently reported acute infections or vaccinations. Only Caucasian adults living in Nashville, Tennessee, USA were represented among the donors. CD4+ T cells were enriched by magnetic negative selection, after which naive cells were positively selected on CD45RA and the negative fraction was taken as the memory subset. Blood was collected by leukapheresis, and PBMCs were isolated by Ficoll-Histopaque density gradient centrifugation and then cryopreserved in liquid nitrogen vapor phase. Analytical flow cytometry was used to check the purity and quantity of every magnetically sorted T cell population. Genomic DNA was isolated from each sorted fraction and quantified by UV absorbance on a Nanodrop 2000c. Using the deep immunoSEQ assay, TCR CDR3 regions were amplified from genomic DNA by multiplex PCR. Extracted genomic DNA from each cell subset was distributed evenly across all wells of several immunoSEQ 96-well plates, and each plate was treated as a replicate. For sorted subsets, roughly 200 ng of genomic DNA, equivalent to 25,000 to 35,000 T cell genomes, went into each replicate PCR. The purified libraries were quantified using a Qubit 3.0 fluorometer, sized with a Bioanalyzer 2100, and then quantified again using the KAPA Library Quantification kit. Each immunoSEQ 96-well plate was sequenced on its own single-read 150-cycle Illumina NextSeq 550 flow cell. On the study's bioinformatics: The immunoSEQ output contained only junctional sequences without quality scores, so filtering could not match that applied to full-length reads. To assign V/J genes and CDR3, sequences were annotated using PyIR, a Python wrapper for IgBLAST v1.9, with IMGT germline references. Reads with weak V/J assignments (E-value above 1e-6), missing CDR3, stop codons, out-of-frame junctions, or ambiguous translated residues were removed. V3J clonotypes were defined as sequences sharing the same inferred V gene, J gene, and CDR3 amino acid sequence. Percentage overlap between repertoires was calculated by dividing the number of shared unique clonotypes by the size of the smaller repertoire. Repertoire richness was assessed with RTK rarefaction, the Chao1 estimator, and Recon v2.1 estimates of unobserved clonotypes. OLGA was used to compute generation probabilities for all TCRbeta clonotypes that the gDNA method yielded from a handful of donors. Imported from immuneACCESS, the table was reduced by TCRdb to in-frame sequences with V and J called. These copies leave out some clones; in studies compared against another copy, an unresolved V gene accounts for under half, and the cause of the remainder is not known. That table is the source of V, J and clone size, and D and trimming were worked out from the DNA. Across this sample there are a few million clones, with approximately 90% seen only once. About 0.13% of the sample is held by the ten biggest clonotypes.

The TCR sequence derives from a man aged 18 to 30 in good health. Sequenced sample: naive CD4+ T cells sorted from blood. In the paper's terms, the cell subset or site label means: CD45RA+ positively selected.

The sequence in DNA is TGTGCCACCAGCAGAGTTAGCGGGGGGCAAGAGACCCAGTACTTC. This codes for CATSRVSGGQETQYF. The sequence is built from TRBV15 and TRBJ2-5, with 10 central nucleotides matching TRBD2. Trimming takes 1 base off V and 2 bases off J; junction bases not matched to a gene: 1. Inclusive of the bounding cysteine and phenylalanine, the CDR3 is 15 residues long. Of all the DNA, just the CDR3 is kept, 45 bases in frame from base 1. CDR1 and CDR2 were assigned from the germline V gene (reference sequence) as LNHNV and YYDKDF.